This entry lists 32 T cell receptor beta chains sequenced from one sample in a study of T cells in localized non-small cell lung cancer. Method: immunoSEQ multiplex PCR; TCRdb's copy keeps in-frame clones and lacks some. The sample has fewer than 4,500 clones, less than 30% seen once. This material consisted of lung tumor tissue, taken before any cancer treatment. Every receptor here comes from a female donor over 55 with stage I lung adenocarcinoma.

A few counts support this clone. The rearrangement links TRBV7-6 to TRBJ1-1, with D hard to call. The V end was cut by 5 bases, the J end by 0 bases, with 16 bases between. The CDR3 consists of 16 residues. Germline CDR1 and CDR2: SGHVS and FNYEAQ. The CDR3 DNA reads TGTGCCAGCAGCCCCACTTCACAGAGGATGAACACTGAAGCTTTCTTT. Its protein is CASSPTSQRMNTEAFF.

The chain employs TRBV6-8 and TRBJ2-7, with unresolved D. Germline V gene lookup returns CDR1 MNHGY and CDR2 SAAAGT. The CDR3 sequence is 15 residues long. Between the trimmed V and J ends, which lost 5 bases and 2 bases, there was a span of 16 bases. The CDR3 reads CASSDGWQDTYEQYF. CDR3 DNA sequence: TGTGCCAGCAGTGATGGGTGGCAGGATACCTACGAGCAGTACTTC.

In DNA form, the CDR3 reads TGCGCCAGCAGCCCTCAACCGACAGGGCCGAACACTGAAGCTTTCTTT. Its protein is CASSPQPTGPNTEAFF. The genes are TRBV5-1 and TRBJ1-1, with TRBD1 matching over 7 bases. CDR1 SGHRS and CDR2 YFSETQ come from the germline V gene. This CDR3 region has 16 residues. V lost 4 bases and J lost 1; bases outside the gene matches: 10. Full variable domain (remainder filled in from reference TRBV5-1 and TRBJ1-1): KAGVTQTPRYLIKTRGQQVTLSCSPISGHRSVSWYQQTPGQGLQFLFEYFSETQRNKGNFPGRFSGRQFSNSRSEMNVSTLELGDSALYLCASSPQPTGPNTEAFFGQGTRLTVV.

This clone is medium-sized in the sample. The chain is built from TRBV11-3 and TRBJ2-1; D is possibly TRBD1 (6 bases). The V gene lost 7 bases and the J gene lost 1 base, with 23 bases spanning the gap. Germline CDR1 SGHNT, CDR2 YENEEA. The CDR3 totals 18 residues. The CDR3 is CASISYIRTAKSYNEQFF. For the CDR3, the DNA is TGTGCCAGCATATCCTACATTAGGACAGCTAAATCCTACAATGAGCAGTTCTTC.

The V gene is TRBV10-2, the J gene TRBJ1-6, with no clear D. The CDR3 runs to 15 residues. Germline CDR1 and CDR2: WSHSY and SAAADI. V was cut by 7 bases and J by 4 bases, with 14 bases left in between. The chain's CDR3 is CASNQVGYYNSPLHF. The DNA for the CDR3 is TGCGCCAGCAATCAGGTGGGGTATTATAATTCACCCCTCCACTTT.

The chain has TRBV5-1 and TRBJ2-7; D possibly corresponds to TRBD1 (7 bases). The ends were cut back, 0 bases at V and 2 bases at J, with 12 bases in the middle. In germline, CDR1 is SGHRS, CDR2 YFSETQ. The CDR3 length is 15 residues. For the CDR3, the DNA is TGCGCCAGCAGCTTGGGACAGGGAGGAGCCTACGAGCAGTACTTC. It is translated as CASSLGQGGAYEQYF.

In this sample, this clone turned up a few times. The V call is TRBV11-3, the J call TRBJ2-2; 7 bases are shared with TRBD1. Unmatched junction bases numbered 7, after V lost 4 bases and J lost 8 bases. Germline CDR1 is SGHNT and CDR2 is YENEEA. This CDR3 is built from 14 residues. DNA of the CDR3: TGTGCCAGCAGCTGGGACAGTTTTTCGGGGGAGCTGTTTTTT. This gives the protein CASSWDSFSGELFF.

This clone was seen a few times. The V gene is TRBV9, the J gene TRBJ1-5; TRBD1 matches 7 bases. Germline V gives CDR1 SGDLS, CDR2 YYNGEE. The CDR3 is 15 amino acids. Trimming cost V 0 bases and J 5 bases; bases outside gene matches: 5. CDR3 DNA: TGTGCCAGCAGCGTAGGTTCAGGGGGGGATCAGCCCCAGCATTTT. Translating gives CASSVGSGGDQPQHF.

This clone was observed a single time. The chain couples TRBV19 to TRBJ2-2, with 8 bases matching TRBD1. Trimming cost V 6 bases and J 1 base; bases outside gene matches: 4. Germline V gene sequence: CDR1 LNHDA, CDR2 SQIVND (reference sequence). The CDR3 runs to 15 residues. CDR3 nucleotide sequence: TGTGCCAGTAGGACCGGGACAGGGAACACCGGGGAGCTGTTTTTT. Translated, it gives CASRTGTGNTGELFF.

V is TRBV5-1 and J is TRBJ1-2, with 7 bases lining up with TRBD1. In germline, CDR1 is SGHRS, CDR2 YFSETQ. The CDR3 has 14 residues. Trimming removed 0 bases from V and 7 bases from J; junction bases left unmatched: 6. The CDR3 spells CASSLGGTDRGYTF. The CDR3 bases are TGCGCCAGCAGCTTGGGTGGGACAGACCGTGGCTACACCTTC.

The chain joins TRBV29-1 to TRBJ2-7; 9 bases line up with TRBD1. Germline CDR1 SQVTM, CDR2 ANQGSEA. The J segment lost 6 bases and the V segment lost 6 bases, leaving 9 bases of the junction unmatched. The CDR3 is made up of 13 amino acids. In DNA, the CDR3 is TGCAGCGTCAGACCGGGACAGGGTAGCGAGCAGTACTTC. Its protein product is CSVRPGQGSEQYF.

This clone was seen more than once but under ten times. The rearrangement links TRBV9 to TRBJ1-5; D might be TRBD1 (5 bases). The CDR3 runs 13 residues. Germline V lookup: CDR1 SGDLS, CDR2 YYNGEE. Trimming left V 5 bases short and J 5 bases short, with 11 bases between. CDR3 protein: CASSEGRDQPQHF. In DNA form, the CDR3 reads TGTGCCAGCAGTGAAGGCAGGGATCAGCCCCAGCATTTT.

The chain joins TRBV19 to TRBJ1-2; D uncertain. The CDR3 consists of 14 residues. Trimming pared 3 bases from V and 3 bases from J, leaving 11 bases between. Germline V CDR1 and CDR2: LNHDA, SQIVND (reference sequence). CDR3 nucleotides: TGTGCCAGTAGTATTAATGGTGGGGACTATGGCTACACCTTC. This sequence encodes CASSINGGDYGYTF. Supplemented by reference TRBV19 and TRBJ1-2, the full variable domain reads DGGITQSPKYLFRKEGQNVTLSCEQNLNHDAMYWYRQDPGQGLRLIYYSQIVNDFQKGDIAEGYSVSREKKESFPLTVTSAQKNPTAFYLCASSINGGDYGYTFGSGTRLTVV.

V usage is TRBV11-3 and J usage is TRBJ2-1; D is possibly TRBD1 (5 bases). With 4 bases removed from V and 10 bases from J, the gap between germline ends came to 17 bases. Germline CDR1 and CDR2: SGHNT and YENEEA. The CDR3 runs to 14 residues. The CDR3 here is CASSSNFRRQEQFF. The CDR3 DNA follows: TGTGCCAGCAGCTCTAACTTCCGCCGACAGGAGCAGTTCTTC.

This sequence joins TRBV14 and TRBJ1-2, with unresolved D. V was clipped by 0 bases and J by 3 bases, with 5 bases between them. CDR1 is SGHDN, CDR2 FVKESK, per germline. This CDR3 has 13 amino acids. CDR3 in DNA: TGTGCCAGCAGCCAAGATTGGGACTATGGCTACACCTTC. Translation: CASSQDWDYGYTF.

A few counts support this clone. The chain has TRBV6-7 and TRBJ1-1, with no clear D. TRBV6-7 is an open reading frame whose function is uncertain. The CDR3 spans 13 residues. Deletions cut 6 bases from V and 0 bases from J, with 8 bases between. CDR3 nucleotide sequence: TGTGCCAGCAGGCAGAGCATGAACACTGAAGCTTTCTTT. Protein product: CASRQSMNTEAFF.

Written as DNA, the CDR3 is TGTGCCAGCTCCCAAGGAGGGAACTCAGAAAAACTGTTTTTT. Protein product: CASSQGGNSEKLFF. This chain joins TRBV18 and TRBJ1-4; D gene unclear. From germline, CDR1 is KGHSH and CDR2 LQKENI. Trimming cost V 6 bases and J 8 bases, with 16 bases left between them. The CDR3 covers 14 residues.

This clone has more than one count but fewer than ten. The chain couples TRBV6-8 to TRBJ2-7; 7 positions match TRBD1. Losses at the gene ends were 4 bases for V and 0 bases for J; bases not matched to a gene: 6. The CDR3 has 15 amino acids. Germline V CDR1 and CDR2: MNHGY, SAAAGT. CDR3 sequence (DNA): TGTGCCAGCAGTTTATCAAGGGACAGCTCCTACGAGCAGTACTTC. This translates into CASSLSRDSSYEQYF.

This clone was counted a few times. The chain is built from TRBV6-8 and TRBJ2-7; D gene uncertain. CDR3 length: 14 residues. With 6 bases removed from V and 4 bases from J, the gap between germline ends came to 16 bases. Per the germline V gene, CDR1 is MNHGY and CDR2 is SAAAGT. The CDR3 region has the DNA TGTGCCAGCAGCTCCAAATCTTGGAAATACGAGCAGTACTTC. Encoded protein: CASSSKSWKYEQYF.

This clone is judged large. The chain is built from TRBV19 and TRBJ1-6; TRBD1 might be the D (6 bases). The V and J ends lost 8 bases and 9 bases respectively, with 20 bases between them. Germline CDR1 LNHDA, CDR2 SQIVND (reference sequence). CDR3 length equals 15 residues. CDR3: CASRPHEGGASPLHF. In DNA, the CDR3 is TGTGCCAGTCGACCCCACGAGGGGGGGGCTTCACCCCTCCACTTT.

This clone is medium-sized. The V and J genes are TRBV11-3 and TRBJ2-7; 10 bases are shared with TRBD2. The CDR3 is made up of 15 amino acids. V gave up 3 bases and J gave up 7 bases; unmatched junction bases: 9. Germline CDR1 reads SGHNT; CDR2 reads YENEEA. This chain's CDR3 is CASSFWTSGSGEQYF. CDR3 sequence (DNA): TGTGCCAGCAGCTTTTGGACTAGCGGATCTGGGGAGCAGTACTTC.

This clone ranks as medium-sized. The CDR3 reads CASSLGLAGGPGTQYF. The CDR3 nucleotides read TGTGCCAGCAGCTTGGGACTAGCGGGGGGGCCCGGGACCCAGTACTTC. The chain uses TRBV11-3 and TRBJ2-5; 16 bases are shared with TRBD2. This CDR3 is 16 amino acids long. CDR1 is SGHNT and CDR2 is YENEEA in the germline V gene. Trimming at V came to 3 bases and at J to 7 bases, leaving 5 bases not matched to a gene.

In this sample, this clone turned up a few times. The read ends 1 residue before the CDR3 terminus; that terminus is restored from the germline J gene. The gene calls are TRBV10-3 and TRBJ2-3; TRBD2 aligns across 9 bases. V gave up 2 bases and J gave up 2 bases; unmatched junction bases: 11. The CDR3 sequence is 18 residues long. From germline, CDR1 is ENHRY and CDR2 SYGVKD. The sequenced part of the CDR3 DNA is TGTGCCATCAGTGAGGCTAGCGGGGATATACGTTACACAGATACGCAGTAT. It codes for CAISEASGDIRYTDTQY. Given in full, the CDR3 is CAISEASGDIRYTDTQYF.

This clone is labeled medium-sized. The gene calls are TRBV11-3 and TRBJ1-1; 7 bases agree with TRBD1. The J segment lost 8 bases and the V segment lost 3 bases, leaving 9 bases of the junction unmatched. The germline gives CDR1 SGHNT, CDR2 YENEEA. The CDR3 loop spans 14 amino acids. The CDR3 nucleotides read TGTGCCAGCAGCTTTGAGGGGGCGCGGGGCGAAGCTTTCTTT. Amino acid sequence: CASSFEGARGEAFF. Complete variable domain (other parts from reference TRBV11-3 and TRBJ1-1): EAGVVQSPRYKIIEKKQPVAFWCNPISGHNTLYWYLQNLGQGPELLIRYENEEAVDDSQLPKDRFSAERLKGVDSTLKIQPAELGDSAVYLCASSFEGARGEAFFGQGTRLTVV.

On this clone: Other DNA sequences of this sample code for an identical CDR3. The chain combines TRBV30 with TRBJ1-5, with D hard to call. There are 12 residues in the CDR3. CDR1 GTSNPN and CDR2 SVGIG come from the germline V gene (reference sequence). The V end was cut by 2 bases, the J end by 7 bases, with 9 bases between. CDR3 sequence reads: CAWSKGGQPQHF. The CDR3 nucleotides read TGTGCCTGGAGTAAGGGTGGGCAGCCCCAGCATTTT.

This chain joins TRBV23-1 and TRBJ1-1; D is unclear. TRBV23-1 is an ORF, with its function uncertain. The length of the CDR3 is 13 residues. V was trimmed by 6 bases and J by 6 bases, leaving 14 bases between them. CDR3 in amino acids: CASSPYTDAEAFF. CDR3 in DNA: TGCGCCAGCAGCCCTTACACGGACGCTGAAGCTTTCTTT.

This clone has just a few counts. The CDR3 region has the DNA TGTGCCAGTCGGGGGGAGACGAACACTGAAGCTTTCTTT. Its translation is CASRGETNTEAFF. The J gene is TRBJ1-1, the V gene TRBV6-8; perhaps TRBD1 as D (5 bases). V lost 9 bases and J lost 1, with 12 bases in between. Looked up from germline, CDR1 is MNHGY and CDR2 is SAAAGT. The CDR3 has 13 amino acids.

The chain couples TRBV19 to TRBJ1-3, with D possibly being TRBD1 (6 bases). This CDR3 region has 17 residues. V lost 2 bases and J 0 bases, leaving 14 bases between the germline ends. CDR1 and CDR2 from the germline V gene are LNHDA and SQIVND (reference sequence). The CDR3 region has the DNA TGTGCCAGTAGTATAACCGCGACAGGAGCCTCTGGAAACACCATATATTTT. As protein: CASSITATGASGNTIYF.

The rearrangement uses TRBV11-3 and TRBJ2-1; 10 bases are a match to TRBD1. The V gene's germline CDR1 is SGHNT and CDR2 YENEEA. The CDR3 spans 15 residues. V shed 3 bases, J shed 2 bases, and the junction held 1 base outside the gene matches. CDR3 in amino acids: CASSFDRGPYNEQFF. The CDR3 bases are TGTGCCAGCAGCTTTGACAGGGGGCCCTACAATGAGCAGTTCTTC.

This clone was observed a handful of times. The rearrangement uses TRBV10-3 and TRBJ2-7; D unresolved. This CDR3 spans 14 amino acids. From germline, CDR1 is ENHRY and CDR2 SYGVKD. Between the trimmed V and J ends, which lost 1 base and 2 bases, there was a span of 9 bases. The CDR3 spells CAISEFWSTYEQYF. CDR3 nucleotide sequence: TGTGCCATCAGTGAGTTTTGGTCCACCTACGAGCAGTACTTC.

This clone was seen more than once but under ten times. The CDR3 coding sequence is TGTGCCTGTACCACTCGGGGGTCTTATGGCTACACCTTC. Protein product: CACTTRGSYGYTF. The V gene is TRBV30, the J gene TRBJ1-2; a weak D match, TRBD1 (5 bases). The CDR3 is 13 amino acids. Trimming left V 6 bases short and J 5 bases short, with 16 bases between. CDR1 is GTSNPN, CDR2 SVGIG, per germline (reference sequence).

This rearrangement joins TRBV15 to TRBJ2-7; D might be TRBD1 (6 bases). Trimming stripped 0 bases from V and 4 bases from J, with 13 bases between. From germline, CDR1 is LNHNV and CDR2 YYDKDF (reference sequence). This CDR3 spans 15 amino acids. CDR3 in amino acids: CATSRDTGKGYEQYF. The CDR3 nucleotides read TGTGCCACCAGCAGAGATACAGGGAAGGGATACGAGCAGTACTTC.